These T cell receptor beta chains were read from a single sample in a study of blood T cells in healthy people across ages. TCRdb re-derived calls from the 5' RACE reads in MiXCR, one entry per CDR3 protein. The sample has roughly 1.7 million distinct CDR3 sequences, around 36% seen once. Specimen: blood. Source of these receptors: a woman in her twenties or thirties in good health. CDR3s include the opening cysteine and the closing phenylalanine or tryptophan. A D gene is named only where the DNA matches it firmly. Clone size is shown for a subset of rows, as once, few, many or a class of expanded clone.

d_gene,v_gene,j_gene,abundance,CDR3nt,CDR3aa
-,TRBV20-1,TRBJ2-1,few,TGCAGTGCTCTGGTTTCTCCCAATGAGCAGTTCTTC,CSALVSPNEQFF
-,TRBV5-1,TRBJ2-4,few,TGCGCCAGCAGCGCTGAGGGAACCAAAAACATTCAGTACTTC,CASSAEGTKNIQYF
-,TRBV13,TRBJ2-7,few,TGTGCCAGCAGCCCAGGGCGCTCTGAGCAGTACTTC,CASSPGRSEQYF
-,TRBV5-1,TRBJ2-1,-,TGCGCCAACGCCGAAAGGAGTATTGAGCAGTTCTTC,CANAERSIEQFF
-,TRBV9,TRBJ2-6,few,TGTGCCAGCAGCGCCTCAGTGGCCCTTAACGTCCTGACTTTC,CASSASVALNVLTF
-,TRBV7-9,TRBJ2-1,-,TGTGCCAGCAGGCCTGGTAGAGGGACCTACAATGAGCAGTTCTTC,CASRPGRGTYNEQFF
-,TRBV2,TRBJ1-2,few,TGTGCCAGCAGTACGGGGGGGTCTAACTATGGCTACACCTTC,CASSTGGSNYGYTF
TRBD2,TRBV14,TRBJ2-3,few,TGTGCCAGCCGCGGCGGGAGATTAGATACGCAGTATTTT,CASRGGRLDTQYF
-,TRBV5-5,TRBJ2-5,-,TGTGCCAGCAGCTTGTTAGTCAGGCAAGAGACCCAGTACTTC,CASSLLVRQETQYF
-,TRBV7-9,TRBJ1-1,few,TGTGCCAGCAGCTTGGCAGGGAGCGCTGAAGCTTTCTTT,CASSLAGSAEAFF
-,TRBV20-1,TRBJ2-3,-,TGCAGTGCTAGAGATGGGACTGGAGACGGGTATTTT,CSARDGTGDGYF
TRBD2,TRBV20-1,TRBJ2-3,-,TGCAGTGCTAGAGTGGCGGGAGGGCCGCCAGATACGCAGTATTTT,CSARVAGGPPDTQYF
-,TRBV20-1,TRBJ2-1,-,TGCAGTGCTCATGGGGGGGGGCTAGGGAATGAGCAGTTCTTC,CSAHGGGLGNEQFF
-,TRBV5-1,TRBJ2-2,-,TGCGCCAGCAAGGGTGACGCCAACGCCGGGGAGCTGTTTTTT,CASKGDANAGELFF
-,TRBV6-4,TRBJ2-3,-,TGTGCCAGCAGTGACTCAGGGGGGATAACGCAGTATTTT,CASSDSGGITQYF
-,TRBV9,TRBJ1-2,-,TGTGCCAGCAACGTAAGCCGCACCTATGGCTACACCTTC,CASNVSRTYGYTF
TRBD1,TRBV11-1,TRBJ2-7,few,TGTGCCAGCAGCTATAGGGACAGGACGGACTTCTACGAGCAGTACTTC,CASSYRDRTDFYEQYF
TRBD1,TRBV30,TRBJ1-5,few,TGTGCCTGGACACAGGGGGTACACAATCAGCCCCAGCATTTT,CAWTQGVHNQPQHF
-,TRBV4-1,TRBJ2-5,many,TGCGCCAGCAGCCCAATTGTTGGCAGGAGACCTACCAGCGAGACCCAGTACTTC,CASSPIVGRRPTSETQYF
TRBD1,TRBV7-3,TRBJ2-1,few,TGTGCCAGCAGCCAGGGACAGGGGGTCAGTGAGCAGTTCTTC,CASSQGQGVSEQFF
TRBD1,TRBV6-1,TRBJ2-7,many,TGTGCCAGCAGTGAGACAGGGTCCTACGAGCAGTACTTC,CASSETGSYEQYF
-,TRBV4-1,TRBJ2-3,once,TGCGCCAGCAGCCGGGCGGATGCGCAGTATTTT,CASSRADAQYF
-,TRBV6-1,TRBJ2-7,-,TGTGCCAGCAGTAAGGAGGGACACGAGCAGTACTTC,CASSKEGHEQYF
-,TRBV7-9,TRBJ2-3,many,TGTGCCAGCAGCTTAGACAGGGTCGGTACAGATACGCAGTATTTT,CASSLDRVGTDTQYF
-,TRBV6-5,TRBJ2-7,-,TGTGCCAGCAGTTACTCACAGGCTTCCTACGAGCAGTACTTC,CASSYSQASYEQYF
TRBD1,TRBV15,TRBJ1-5,-,TGTGCCACCAGCAACACACAGGGGCACAATCAGCCCCAGCATTTT,CATSNTQGHNQPQHF
-,TRBV11-2,TRBJ2-5,few,TGTGCCAGCAGCTTATGGTTGGGCCACCAAGAGACCCAGTACTTC,CASSLWLGHQETQYF
-,TRBV7-6,TRBJ2-7,-,TGTGCCAGCAGCTCCCCTCCCGGGACTTACGAGCAGTACTTC,CASSSPPGTYEQYF
TRBD1,TRBV20-1,TRBJ1-2,-,TGCAGTGCCGTGCCCGGGACAGGGTATCGGGGCTACACCTTC,CSAVPGTGYRGYTF
-,TRBV29-1,TRBJ2-1,many,TGCAGCGGGGCCCAACGGACAGCCTCCTACAATGAGCAGTTCTTC,CSGAQRTASYNEQFF
-,TRBV20-1,TRBJ1-1,few,TGCAGTGCTAGAGAAGGAGGCGCTATGAACACTGAAGCTTTCTTT,CSAREGGAMNTEAFF
TRBD2,TRBV5-6,TRBJ2-7,-,TGTGCCAGCAGCCGCGGACTAGCGGGGGGCTACGAGCAGTACTTC,CASSRGLAGGYEQYF
TRBD1,TRBV28,TRBJ1-4,-,TGTGCCAGCAGTACCCAAAGACAGGGGCGCGAAAAACGGTTTTTT,CASSTQRQGREKRFF
-,TRBV7-9,TRBJ2-5,few,TGTGCCAGCAGCTCCGCGGACAGGGAGGGGGAGACCCAGTACTTC,CASSSADREGETQYF
TRBD1,TRBV13,TRBJ1-4,few,TGTGCCAGCAGCCTAGGGACAGGGGTAGCTAATGAAAAACTGTTTTTT,CASSLGTGVANEKLFF
-,TRBV19,TRBJ2-5,-,TGTGCCAGTAAGGTCCCGGGGATACAAGAGACCCAGTACTTC,CASKVPGIQETQYF
TRBD1,TRBV12-3/TRBV12-4,TRBJ1-4,few,TGTGCCAGCAGGGAGAACAGGGGTACTAATGAAAAACTGTTTTTT,CASRENRGTNEKLFF
-,TRBV28,TRBJ1-2,-,TGTGCCAGCAGTTTTGCCGCTCTCTATGGCTACACCTTC,CASSFAALYGYTF
TRBD1,TRBV12-3/TRBV12-4,TRBJ1-2,-,TGTGCCAGCAGTTTTTCCCGGGACAGGGGAGAAGTTAACTATGGCTACACCTTC,CASSFSRDRGEVNYGYTF
TRBD2,TRBV28,TRBJ2-7,-,TGTGCCAGCAGTTTTAGGGGCGGGAGAGGCTACGAGCAGTACTTC,CASSFRGGRGYEQYF
-,TRBV11-2,TRBJ2-5,few,TGTGCCAGCAGCTTAGCCTTACAAGAGAAGACCCAGTACTTC,CASSLALQEKTQYF
-,TRBV6-1,TRBJ1-4,-,TGTGCCAGCAGTGAGGGGGGGAGCGAAAAACTGTTTTTT,CASSEGGSEKLFF
-,TRBV5-1,TRBJ2-7,-,TGCGCCAGCAGCTTGGTAGGTAGGAACTACAATGAGCAGTACTTC,CASSLVGRNYNEQYF
TRBD2,TRBV4-1,TRBJ2-7,few,TGCGCCAGCCGCGCGACTAGCGGATACTACGAGCAGTACTTC,CASRATSGYYEQYF
TRBD1,TRBV19,TRBJ2-1,-,TGTGCCAGTAGCCCCCAGGACAGGGGGCGCAGGGGGAATGAGCAGTTCTTC,CASSPQDRGRRGNEQFF